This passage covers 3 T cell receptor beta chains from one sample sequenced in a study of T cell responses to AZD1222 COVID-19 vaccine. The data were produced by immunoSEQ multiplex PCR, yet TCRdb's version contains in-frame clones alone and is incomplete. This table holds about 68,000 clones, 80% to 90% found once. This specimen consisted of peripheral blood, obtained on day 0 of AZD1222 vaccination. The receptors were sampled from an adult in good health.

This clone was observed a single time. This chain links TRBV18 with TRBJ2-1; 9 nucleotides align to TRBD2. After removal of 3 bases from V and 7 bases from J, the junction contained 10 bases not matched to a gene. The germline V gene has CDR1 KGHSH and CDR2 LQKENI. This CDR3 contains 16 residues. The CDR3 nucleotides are TGTGCCAGCTCACCCCAGGGTAGCGGGAGAAGTAATGAGCAGTTCTTC. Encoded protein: CASSPQGSGRSNEQFF. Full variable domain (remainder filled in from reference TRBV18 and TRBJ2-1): NAGVMQNPRHLVRRRGQEARLRCSPMKGHSHVYWYRQLPEEGLKFMVYLQKENIIDESGMPKERFSAEFPKEGPSILRIQQVVRGDSAAYFCASSPQGSGRSNEQFFGPGTRLTVL.

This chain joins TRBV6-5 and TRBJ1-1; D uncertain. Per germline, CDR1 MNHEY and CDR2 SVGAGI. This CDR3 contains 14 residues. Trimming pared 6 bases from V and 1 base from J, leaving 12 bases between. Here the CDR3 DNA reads TGTGCCAGCAGATGGGTCCCTGGGAACACTGAAGCTTTCTTT. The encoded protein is CASRWVPGNTEAFF.

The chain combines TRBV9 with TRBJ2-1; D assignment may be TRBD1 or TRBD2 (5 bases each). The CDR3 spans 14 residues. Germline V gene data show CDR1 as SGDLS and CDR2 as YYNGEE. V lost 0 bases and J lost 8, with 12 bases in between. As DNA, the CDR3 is TGTGCCAGCAGCGTAGCCCCTCGGGGCGATGAGCAGTTCTTC. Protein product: CASSVAPRGDEQFF.